The T cell receptor (beta chain) described here comes from a study of blood T cell repertoires in COVID-19. Per germline, CDR1 SNHLY and CDR2 FYNNEI. V shed 8 bases and J shed 0 bases, with 7 bases lying between them. The CDR3 is made up of 12 amino acids. Assay used: immunoSEQ multiplex PCR; TCRdb lists only in-frame clones, some missing. The sample holds about 120,000 clones, around nine tenths seen once. The clonotype originates from a human donor with active COVID-19. The donor label of this sample is uncertain. Input material: peripheral blood. The chain carries TRBV2 and TRBJ2-5; possible D gene TRBD1, 6 bases. The CDR3: CASRDNQETQYF. The CDR3 nucleotides read TGTGCCAGCCGGGACAACCAAGAGACCCAGTACTTC. The full variable domain, in which reference TRBV2 and TRBJ2-5 provide the parts outside the CDR3, is EPEVTQTPSHQVTQMGQEVILRCVPISNHLYFYWYRQILGQKVEFLVSFYNNEISEKSEIFDDQFSVERPDGSNFTLKIRSTKLEDSAMYFCASRDNQETQYFGPGTRLLVL.